These 9 T cell receptor beta chains came from one sample sequenced in a study of cytomegalovirus exposure and HLA in healthy donors (dated 2017 in TCRdb). The library was obtained by the immunoSEQ multiplex PCR assay. The multiplex PCR relied on a mix of 60 forward primers for TCR Vbeta segments and 13 reverse primers for TCR Jbeta segments. TCRdb limited this immuneACCESS table to in-frame rearrangements with V and J called. A share of clones is missing; checked studies link under half to unresolved V genes, and the rest is unexplained. In this sample the table shows fewer than 75,000 clones, about 81% of which occur a single time. Jointly, the top ten make up 9.5% to 15% of the sample. What was sequenced was PBMCs. Receptors originate from a man aged 65 to 85 in good health and CMV-seronegative.

V usage is TRBV19 and J usage is TRBJ1-1; possible D gene TRBD1, 6 bases. The germline V gene has CDR1 LNHDA and CDR2 SQIVND (reference sequence). The CDR3 extends over 15 amino acids. V lost 1 base and J lost 1, with 10 bases in between. CDR3 in amino acids: CASSIVGQTNTEAFF. The DNA of the CDR3 is TGTGCCAGTAGTATAGTCGGACAGACGAACACTGAAGCTTTCTTT.

This clone was seen only once. This CDR3 reads CASSRERNTGELFF. The CDR3 region has the DNA TGTGCCAGCAGCCGCGAAAGGAACACCGGGGAGCTGTTTTTT. The chain carries TRBV5-4 and TRBJ2-2; D is uncertain. In germline, CDR1 is SGHNT, CDR2 YYREEE (reference sequence). The CDR3 is 14 residues long. Trimming pared 4 bases from V and 1 base from J, leaving 8 bases between.

A few counts support this clone. The J gene is TRBJ1-1, the V gene TRBV10-1; 10 positions match TRBD1. The CDR3 sequence is 16 residues long. Germline CDR1 is WNHNN and CDR2 is SYGVQD (reference sequence). V was clipped by 0 bases and J by 12 bases; unmatched bases: 13. CDR3 protein: CASSESTPGQGYPTFF. CDR3 sequence (DNA): TGCGCCAGCAGTGAGTCGACCCCGGGACAGGGGTACCCGACTTTCTTT.

This clone came up a few times. The rearrangement joins TRBV7-9 to TRBJ2-5; D is perhaps TRBD2 (6 bases). The J call is in doubt because the DNA end fits TRBJ2-7 better. The CDR3 spans 14 residues. CDR1 and CDR2 (germline): SEHNR, FQNEAQ (reference sequence). CDR3 in DNA: TGTGCCAGCAGCCGTAGCGGCGGTACCCACGAGCAGTACTTC. This translates into CASSRSGGTHEQYF.

This chain links TRBV7-8 with TRBJ1-3; the D is unclear. Per the germline V gene, CDR1 is SGHVS and CDR2 is FQNEAQ. Trimming took off 3 bases at V and 0 bases at J, with 9 bases between the two ends. The CDR3 covers 15 residues. CDR3 sequence (DNA): TGTGCCAGCAGCTTCTCACCCAGCTCTGGAAACACCATATATTTT. This sequence encodes CASSFSPSSGNTIYF.

The chain carries TRBV11-3 and TRBJ2-6; unclear D gene. There are 15 residues in the CDR3. Looked up from germline, CDR1 is SGHNT and CDR2 is YENEEA. V shed 4 bases and J shed 2 bases, with 9 bases lying between them. The CDR3 is CASSSHSTGANVLTF. DNA for the CDR3: TGTGCCAGCAGCTCTCACAGTACTGGGGCCAACGTCCTGACTTTC.

The chain uses TRBV5-1 and TRBJ1-3; D is ambiguous. Germline V CDR1 and CDR2: SGHRS, YFSETQ. The V and J ends lost 6 bases and 4 bases respectively, with 14 bases between them. The CDR3 sequence is 14 residues long. This chain's CDR3 is CASKPLTPGNTIYF. CDR3 nucleotide sequence: TGCGCCAGCAAACCACTAACCCCGGGAAACACCATATATTTT.

This rearrangement joins TRBV10-2 to TRBJ2-5, with TRBD2 matching over 7 bases. The CDR3 totals 14 residues. The V and J ends lost 1 base and 5 bases, in that order; junction bases with no gene match: 4. Germline values: CDR1 WSHSY, CDR2 SAAADI. CDR3 coding DNA: TGCGCCAGCAGTGAGTTCGGACTAGGGGAGACCCAGTACTTC. Translated: CASSEFGLGETQYF.

This clone showed up just a few times. The gene calls are TRBV6-5 and TRBJ1-5, with unresolved D. Germline V gene data show CDR1 as MNHEY and CDR2 as SVGAGI. CDR3 length equals 13 residues. Trimming removed 2 bases at V and 8 bases at J, with 10 bases between. The CDR3 DNA reads TGTGCCAGCAGTTACGACCTCGGGGAGCCCCAGCATTTT. As protein: CASSYDLGEPQHF.